The sequence of this T cell receptor beta chain was determined in a study of blood T cells in healthy people across ages. Study results and caveats: What prevented conclusive comparison of naive and antigen-experienced cells was that PBMCs were unsorted. Estimates of diversity drawn from one million T cells were considered underestimates.

PCR was performed a second time for roughly 7 to 11 cycles using a sample-barcoded 5' primer and a J-beta primer mix. From each sample, at least 2.5 million paired-end reads containing CDR3 were obtained. TCRdb reanalysed the 5' RACE reads using MiXCR and keeps one entry per CDR3 protein. This sample has about 700,000 distinct CDR3 sequences, with around 32% found just once. Peripheral blood, roughly 11 milliliters per donor, was collected. Details on this clonotype: Its specificity is unknown. With a much larger clone just one base away, this may be a read error.

This CDR3 contains 16 residues. CDR1 LGHNA and CDR2 YNFKEQ come from the germline V gene. The V segment lost 0 bases and the J segment 4 bases; nucleotides outside the gene matches: 6. The TCR originated in an elderly woman in good health. What was sequenced was blood. V usage is TRBV4-2 and J usage is TRBJ2-1; TRBD2 agrees at 7 bases. Written as DNA, the CDR3 is TGTGCCAGCAGCCAAGAGGGGTCTAGCGGTTACAATGAGCAGTTCTTC. It translates to CASSQEGSSGYNEQFF.